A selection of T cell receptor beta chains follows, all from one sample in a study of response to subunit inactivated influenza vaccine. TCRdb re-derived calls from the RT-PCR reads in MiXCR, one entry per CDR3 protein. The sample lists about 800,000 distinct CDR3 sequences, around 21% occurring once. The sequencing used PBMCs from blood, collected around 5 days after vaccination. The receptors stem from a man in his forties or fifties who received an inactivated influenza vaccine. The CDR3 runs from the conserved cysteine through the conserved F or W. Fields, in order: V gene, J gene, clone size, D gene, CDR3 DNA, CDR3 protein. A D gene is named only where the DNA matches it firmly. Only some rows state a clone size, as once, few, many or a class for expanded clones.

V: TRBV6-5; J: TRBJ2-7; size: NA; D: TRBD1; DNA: TGTGCCAGCAGTTACTCGATTCAGGGGGCGTCAGAGCAGTACTTC; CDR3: CASSYSIQGASEQYF
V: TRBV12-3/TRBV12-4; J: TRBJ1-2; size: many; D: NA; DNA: TGTGCCAGCTCCTATAGTGGGGTCTATGGCTACACCTTC; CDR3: CASSYSGVYGYTF
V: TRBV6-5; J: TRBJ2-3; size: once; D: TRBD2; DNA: TGTGCCAGCAGTTCGTCGAGGATAGCGGGGGGGCTCCCAGATACGCAGTATTTT; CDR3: CASSSSRIAGGLPDTQYF
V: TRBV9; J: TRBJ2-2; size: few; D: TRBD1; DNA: TGTGCCAGCAGCGGCCCGGGACAGGGTGCTGTCGGGGAGCTGTTTTTT; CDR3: CASSGPGQGAVGELFF
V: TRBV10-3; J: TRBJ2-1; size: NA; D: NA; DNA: TGTGCCATCACTGATAGAGCGGACAGCTCCTACAATGAGCACTTCTTC; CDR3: CAITDRADSSYNEHFF
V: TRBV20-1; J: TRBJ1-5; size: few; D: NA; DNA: TGCAGTGCACACCGCCGTACTCAGCCCCAGCATTTT; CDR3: CSAHRRTQPQHF
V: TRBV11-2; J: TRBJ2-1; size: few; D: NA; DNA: TGTGCCAGCAGCTTATTGGGGGGGGCCGGTTCCTACAATGAGCAGTTCTTC; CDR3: CASSLLGGAGSYNEQFF
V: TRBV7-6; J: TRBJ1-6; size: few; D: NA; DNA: TGTGCCAGCAGCTTAAGGGTTTCTGATTCACCCCTCCACTTT; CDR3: CASSLRVSDSPLHF
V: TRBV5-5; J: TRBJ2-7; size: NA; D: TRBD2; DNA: TGTGCCAGCAGCTTGGGACTAGCGGGAGAGACCTACGAGCAGTACTTC; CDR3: CASSLGLAGETYEQYF
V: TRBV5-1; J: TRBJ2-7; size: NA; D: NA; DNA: TGCGCCAGCAGCTTGGGCGGGGCGCCCGAGCAGTACTTC; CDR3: CASSLGGAPEQYF
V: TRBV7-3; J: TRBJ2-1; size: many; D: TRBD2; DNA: TGTGCCAGCAGCGAGACTAGCGGGAACAACAATGAGCAGTTCTTC; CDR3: CASSETSGNNNEQFF
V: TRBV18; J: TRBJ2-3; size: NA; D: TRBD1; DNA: TGTGCCAGCTCACCCAACAGGGGGACCGATACGCAGTATTTT; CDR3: CASSPNRGTDTQYF
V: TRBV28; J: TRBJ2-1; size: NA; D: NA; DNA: TGTGCCAGCAGTTTAGCCGGGACGGTGAACTACAATGAGCAGTTCTTC; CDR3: CASSLAGTVNYNEQFF
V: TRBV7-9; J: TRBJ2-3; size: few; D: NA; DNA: TGTGCCAGCAGCGCCCGCACAGATACGCAGTATTTT; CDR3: CASSARTDTQYF
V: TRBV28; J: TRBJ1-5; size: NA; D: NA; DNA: TGTGCCAGCAGTTTAGCCGGGAATGCTAATCAGCCCCAGCATTTT; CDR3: CASSLAGNANQPQHF
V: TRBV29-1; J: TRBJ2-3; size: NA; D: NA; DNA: TGCAGCGTTGAAGAGGGTGATACGCAGTATTTT; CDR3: CSVEEGDTQYF
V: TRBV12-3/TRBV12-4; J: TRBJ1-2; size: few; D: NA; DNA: TGTGCCAGCAGTTTTAGGCCGGGCTATGGCTACACCTTC; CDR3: CASSFRPGYGYTF
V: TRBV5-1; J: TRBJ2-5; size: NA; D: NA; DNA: TGCGCCAGCAGCTTGGCCGTGGAAGAGACCCAGTACTTC; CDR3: CASSLAVEETQYF
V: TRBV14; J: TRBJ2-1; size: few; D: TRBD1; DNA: TGTGCCAGCAGCCAAGATAAAGGGACAGGGGGTATTGGTGAGCAGTTCTTC; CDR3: CASSQDKGTGGIGEQFF
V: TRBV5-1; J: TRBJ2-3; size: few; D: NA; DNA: TGCGCCAGCAGCTTGAAGTCAGGGGCCACAGATACGCAGTATTTT; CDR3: CASSLKSGATDTQYF
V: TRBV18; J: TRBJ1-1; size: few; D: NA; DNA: TGTGCCAGCTCACCAATACTGGGACGGACGAACACTGAAGCTTTCTTT; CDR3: CASSPILGRTNTEAFF
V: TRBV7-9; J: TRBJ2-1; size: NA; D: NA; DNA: TGTGCCAGCAGCCCCGGGGACCAACGCCGCTCCTACAATGAGCAGTTCTTC; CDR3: CASSPGDQRRSYNEQFF
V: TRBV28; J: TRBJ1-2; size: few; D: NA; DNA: TGTGCCAGCAGTCCGGAGGGATCGGTGGGTGGCTACACCTTC; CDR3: CASSPEGSVGGYTF
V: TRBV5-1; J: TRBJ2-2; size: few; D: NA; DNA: TGCGCCAGCAGCTGGCCGGGAGCCCGAGGGACCGGGGAGCTGTTTTTT; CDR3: CASSWPGARGTGELFF
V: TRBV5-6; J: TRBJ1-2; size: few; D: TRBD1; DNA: TGTGCCAGCAGCTCAAATATCCGGGACAGGGGGCGCTTCTATGGCTACACCTTC; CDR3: CASSSNIRDRGRFYGYTF